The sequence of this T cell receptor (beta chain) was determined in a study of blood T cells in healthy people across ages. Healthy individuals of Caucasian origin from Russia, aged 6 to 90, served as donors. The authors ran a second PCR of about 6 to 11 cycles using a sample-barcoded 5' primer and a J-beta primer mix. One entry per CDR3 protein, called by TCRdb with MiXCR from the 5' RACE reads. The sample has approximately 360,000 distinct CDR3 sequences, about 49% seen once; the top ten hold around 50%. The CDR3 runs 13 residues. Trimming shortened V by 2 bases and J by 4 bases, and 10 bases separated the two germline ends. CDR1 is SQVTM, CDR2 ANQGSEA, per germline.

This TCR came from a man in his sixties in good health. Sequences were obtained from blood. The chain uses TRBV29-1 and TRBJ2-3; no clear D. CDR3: CSVETSRSDTQYF. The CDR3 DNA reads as TGCAGCGTTGAAACTTCACGATCAGATACGCAGTATTTT.